The T cell receptor (beta chain) described here comes from a study of T cell responses to AZD1222 COVID-19 vaccine. The data were produced by immunoSEQ multiplex PCR, yet TCRdb's version contains in-frame clones alone and is incomplete. The sample lists approximately 130,000 clones, roughly nine tenths occurring once. Study outcomes and limitations: Only a handful of individuals given AZD1222 were seropositive at baseline. Donor demographics were predominantly white British with a female majority; clonal diversity may be underestimated.

Investigators merged groups given second doses at roughly 4 or roughly 12 weeks. Germline CDR1 reads LNHNV; CDR2 reads YYDKDF (reference sequence). V shed 1 base and J shed 5 bases, with 8 bases lying between them. This CDR3 is built from 13 residues. Turning to this clone: Antigen specificity is unknown.

The receptor comes from an adult who received the AZD1222 COVID-19 vaccine. The chain has TRBV15 and TRBJ1-1, with TRBD1 as a possible D gene (5 bases). Sample: peripheral blood, taken 28 days after the second AZD1222 dose. The CDR3 DNA reads TGTGCCACCAGCAGAGTGCAGGGAACTGAAGCTTTCTTT. This gives the protein CATSRVQGTEAFF.